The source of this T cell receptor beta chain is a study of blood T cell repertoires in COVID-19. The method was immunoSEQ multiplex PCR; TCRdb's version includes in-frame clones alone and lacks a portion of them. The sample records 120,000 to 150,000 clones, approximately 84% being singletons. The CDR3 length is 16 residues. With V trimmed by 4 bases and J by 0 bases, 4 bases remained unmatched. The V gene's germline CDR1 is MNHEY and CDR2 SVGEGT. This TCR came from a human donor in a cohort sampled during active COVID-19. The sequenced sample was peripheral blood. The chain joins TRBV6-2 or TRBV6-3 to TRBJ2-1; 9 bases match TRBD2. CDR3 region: CASSSLSGSSYNEQFF. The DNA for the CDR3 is TGTGCCAGCAGTTCGCTTAGCGGGAGCTCCTACAATGAGCAGTTCTTC.